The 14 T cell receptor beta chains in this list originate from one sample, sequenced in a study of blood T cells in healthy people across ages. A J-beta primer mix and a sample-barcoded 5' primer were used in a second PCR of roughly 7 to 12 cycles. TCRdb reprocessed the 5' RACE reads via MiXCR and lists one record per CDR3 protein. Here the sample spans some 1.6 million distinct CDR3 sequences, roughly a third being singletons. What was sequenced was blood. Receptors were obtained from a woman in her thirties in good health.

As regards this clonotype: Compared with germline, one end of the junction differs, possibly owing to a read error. The CDR3 bases are TGTGCCAGCGGCGTAGATCCGACAGCCGGCTATGGCTACACCTTC. Translation: CASGVDPTAGYGYTF. The V and J genes are TRBV9 and TRBJ1-2; a possible D gene is TRBD1 (5 bases). In germline, CDR1 is SGDLS, CDR2 YYNGEE. The CDR3 runs 15 residues.

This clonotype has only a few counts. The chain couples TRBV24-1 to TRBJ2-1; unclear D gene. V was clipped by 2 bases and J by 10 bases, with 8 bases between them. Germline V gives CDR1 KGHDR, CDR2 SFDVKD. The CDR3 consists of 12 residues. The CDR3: CATSDSLGEQFF. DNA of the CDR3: TGTGCCACCAGTGATTCACTTGGGGAGCAGTTCTTC.

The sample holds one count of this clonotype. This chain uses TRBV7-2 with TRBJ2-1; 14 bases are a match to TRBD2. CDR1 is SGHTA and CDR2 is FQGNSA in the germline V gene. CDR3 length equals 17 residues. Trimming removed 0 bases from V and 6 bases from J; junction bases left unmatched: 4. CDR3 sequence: CASSLAGTSGRSNEQFF. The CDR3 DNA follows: TGTGCCAGCAGCTTAGCGGGGACTAGCGGGAGATCCAATGAGCAGTTCTTC.

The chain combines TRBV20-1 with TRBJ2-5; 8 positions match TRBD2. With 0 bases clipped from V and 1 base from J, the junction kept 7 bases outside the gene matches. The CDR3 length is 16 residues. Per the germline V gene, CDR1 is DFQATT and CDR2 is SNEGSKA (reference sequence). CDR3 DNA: TGCAGTGCTAGAGATTGGGTAGCGGGGCCCCAAGAGACCCAGTACTTC. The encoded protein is CSARDWVAGPQETQYF.

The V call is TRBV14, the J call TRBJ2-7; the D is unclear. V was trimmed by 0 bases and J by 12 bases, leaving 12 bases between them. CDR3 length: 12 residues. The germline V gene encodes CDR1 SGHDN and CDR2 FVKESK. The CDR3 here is CASSQDSGPGYF. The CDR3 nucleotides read TGTGCCAGCAGCCAAGATTCGGGCCCAGGGTACTTC.

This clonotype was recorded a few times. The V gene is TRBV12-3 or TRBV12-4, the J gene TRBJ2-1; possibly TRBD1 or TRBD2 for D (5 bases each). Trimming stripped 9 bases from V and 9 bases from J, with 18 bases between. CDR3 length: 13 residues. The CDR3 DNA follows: TGTGCCAGTAAAGTGAGGGGTGGGGGTGAGCAGTTCTTC. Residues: CASKVRGGGEQFF.

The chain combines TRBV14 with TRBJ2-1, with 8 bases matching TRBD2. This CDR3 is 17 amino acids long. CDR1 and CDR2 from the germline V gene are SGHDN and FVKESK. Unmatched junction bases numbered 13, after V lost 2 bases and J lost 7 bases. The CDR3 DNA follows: TGTGCCAGCAGCCAACGGGCCACGGGGGGGTACCTAAATGAGCAGTTCTTC. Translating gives CASSQRATGGYLNEQFF.

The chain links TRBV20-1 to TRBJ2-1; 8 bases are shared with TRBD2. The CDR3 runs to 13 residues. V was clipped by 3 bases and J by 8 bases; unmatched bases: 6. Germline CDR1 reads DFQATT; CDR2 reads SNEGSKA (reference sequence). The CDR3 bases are TGCAGTGCTAGCGGGGGGGCTGGGTATGAGCAGTTCTTC. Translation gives CSASGGAGYEQFF.

The CDR3 sequence: CSVVPNTGELFF. Here the CDR3 DNA reads TGCAGCGTTGTCCCTAACACCGGGGAGCTGTTTTTT. The chain carries TRBV29-1 and TRBJ2-2; D uncertain. This CDR3 has 12 amino acids. Trimming cost V 4 bases and J 2 bases, with 5 bases left between them. The germline V gene has CDR1 SQVTM and CDR2 ANQGSEA.

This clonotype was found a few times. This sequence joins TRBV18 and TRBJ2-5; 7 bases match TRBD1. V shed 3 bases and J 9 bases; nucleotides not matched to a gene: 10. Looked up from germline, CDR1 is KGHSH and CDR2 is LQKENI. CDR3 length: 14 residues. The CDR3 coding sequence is TGTGCCAGCTCACCCCCGGGACAGTCCGGGGCCCAGTACTTC. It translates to CASSPPGQSGAQYF.

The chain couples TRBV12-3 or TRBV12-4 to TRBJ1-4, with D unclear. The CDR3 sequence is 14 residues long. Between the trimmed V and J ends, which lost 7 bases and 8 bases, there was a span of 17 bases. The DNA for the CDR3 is TGTGCCAGCACCTGGGCGGGATCTTTAGAAAAACTGTTTTTT. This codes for CASTWAGSLEKLFF.

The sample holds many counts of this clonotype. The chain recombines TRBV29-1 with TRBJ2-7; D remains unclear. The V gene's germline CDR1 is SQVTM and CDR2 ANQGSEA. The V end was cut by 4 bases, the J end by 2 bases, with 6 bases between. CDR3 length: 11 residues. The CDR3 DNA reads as TGCAGCGTTGCCGAACCCTACGAGCAGTACTTC. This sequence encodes CSVAEPYEQYF.

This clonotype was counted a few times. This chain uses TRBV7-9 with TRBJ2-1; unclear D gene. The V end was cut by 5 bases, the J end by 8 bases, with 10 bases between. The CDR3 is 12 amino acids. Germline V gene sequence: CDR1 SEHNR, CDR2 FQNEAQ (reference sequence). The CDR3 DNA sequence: TGTGCCAGCAGCCCGGGTTGGCATGAGCAGTTCTTC. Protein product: CASSPGWHEQFF.

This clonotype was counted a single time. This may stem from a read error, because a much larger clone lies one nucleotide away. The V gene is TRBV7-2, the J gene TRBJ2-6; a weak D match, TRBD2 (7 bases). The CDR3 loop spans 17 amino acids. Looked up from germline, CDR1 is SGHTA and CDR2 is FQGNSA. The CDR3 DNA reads TGTGCCAGCAGCTTAGTAGGGGGGGCTACTGGGGCCAACGTCCCGACTTTC. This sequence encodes CASSLVGGATGANVPTF.